This is a list of T cell receptor beta chains from one sample in a study of Ad26.COV2.S vaccination and SARS-CoV-2 variants. Only in-frame clones appear in the TCRdb table, and some are missing; sequencing was by immunoSEQ multiplex PCR. Among roughly 300,000 clones listed, approximately 86% were seen once. The sequencing used peripheral blood, collected in a trial of Ad26.COV2.S vaccine versus placebo. Source of these receptors: a person aged 18-65 years who received the Ad26.COV2.S COVID-19 vaccine or a placebo. CDR3s include the opening cysteine and the closing phenylalanine or tryptophan. The D gene is left open where the match is weak. Clone size is given for some rows only: seen once, a few or many times, or a class if the clone is expanded.

>NA|NA|TRBV19|TRBJ2-7
CASSMTAYEQYF
TGTGCCAGTAGTATGACAGCCTACGAGCAGTACTTC
>NA|NA|TRBV2|TRBJ1-4
CASSWQGNEKLFF
TGTGCCAGCAGTTGGCAGGGTAATGAAAAACTGTTTTTT
>NA|NA|TRBV19|TRBJ1-5
CASSSDGYSNQPQHF
TGTGCCAGTAGTTCGGATGGATATAGCAATCAGCCCCAGCATTTT
>once|NA|TRBV7-3|TRBJ2-5
CASSLGTLETQYF
TGTGCCAGCAGCTTGGGGACACTCGAGACCCAGTACTTC
>NA|NA|TRBV6-6|TRBJ1-3
CASSYSLRSSGNTIYF
TGTGCTAGCAGTTACTCTTTAAGGTCCTCTGGAAACACCATATATTTT
>NA|NA|TRBV5-5|TRBJ2-5
CASSLEGDLQETQYF
TGTGCCAGCAGCTTGGAAGGGGACCTCCAAGAGACCCAGTACTTC
>NA|TRBD2|TRBV6-2/TRBV6-3|TRBJ2-5
CASSTPASGDPRYF
TGTGCCAGCAGTACCCCGGCTAGCGGGGACCCCAGGTACTTC
>once|NA|TRBV7-9|TRBJ2-2
CASNGDSPGELFF
TGTGCCAGCAACGGCGACAGTCCCGGGGAGCTGTTTTTT
>NA|TRBD2|TRBV2|TRBJ2-1
CASNGRALGEQFF
TGTGCCAGCAATGGGAGGGCCCTCGGTGAGCAGTTCTTC
>NA|NA|TRBV28|TRBJ2-7
CASSPIANYEQYF
TGTGCCAGCAGCCCGATAGCAAACTACGAGCAGTACTTC
>NA|NA|TRBV19|TRBJ1-6
CASSRERDSNSPLHF
TGTGCCAGTAGTAGGGAACGGGACTCTAATTCACCCCTCCACTTT
>once|NA|TRBV28|TRBJ1-2
CASSSRSHYGYTF
TGTGCCAGCAGTTCCAGGTCCCACTATGGCTACACCTTC
>NA|TRBD2|TRBV28|TRBJ2-3
CASSTRTSGVRADTQYF
TGTGCCAGCAGTACCCGGACTAGCGGGGTTCGTGCAGATACGCAGTATTTT
>NA|NA|TRBV10-2|TRBJ1-1
CASSSQMNTEAFF
TGCGCCAGCAGTTCCCAAATGAACACTGAAGCTTTCTTT
>NA|NA|TRBV7-2|TRBJ1-1
CASSSRTRANTEAFF
TGTGCCAGCAGCTCAAGAACCAGGGCGAACACTGAAGCTTTCTTT
>NA|TRBD1|TRBV6-5|TRBJ1-5
CASSSNGQGAQPQHF
TGTGCCAGCAGCTCGAACGGACAGGGGGCTCAGCCCCAGCATTTT
>NA|NA|TRBV6-1|TRBJ1-2
CASSDREDRPRTF
TGTGCCAGCAGTGATCGGGAGGACAGACCACGCACCTTC
>NA|NA|TRBV4-1|TRBJ1-1
CASSRGHRDTEAFF
TGCGCCAGCAGCCGGGGACATAGGGACACTGAAGCTTTCTTT
>NA|NA|TRBV7-3|TRBJ1-1
CASSPGAWEEAFF
TGTGCCAGCAGCCCCGGGGCTTGGGAGGAAGCTTTCTTT
>NA|NA|TRBV5-4|TRBJ2-1
CASSLDSGVGYNEQFF
TGTGCCAGCAGCTTGGATAGCGGAGTGGGGTACAATGAGCAGTTCTTC
>NA|NA|TRBV2|TRBJ1-6
CASSEVLDSNSPLHF
TGTGCCAGCAGTGAAGTCCTGGACAGTAATTCACCCCTCCACTTT
>once|NA|TRBV14|TRBJ1-6
CASSQVSNSPLHF
TGTGCCAGCAGCCAAGTGAGCAATTCACCCCTCCACTTT
>few|NA|TRBV5-1|TRBJ2-3
CASSLGRGGGTDTQYF
TGCGCCAGCAGCTTGGGAAGGGGTGGAGGCACAGATACGCAGTATTTT
>NA|NA|TRBV6-2/TRBV6-3|TRBJ2-7
CASSYRISYEQYF
TGTGCCAGCAGTTACCGGATCTCCTACGAGCAGTACTTC
>NA|TRBD1|TRBV7-2|TRBJ2-7
CASSFQGAREQYF
TGTGCCAGCAGCTTCCAGGGGGCGCGGGAGCAGTACTTC
>NA|TRBD2|TRBV11-1|TRBJ2-1
CASSSSGSSYNEQFF
TGTGCCAGCAGCTCAAGCGGGAGTTCCTACAATGAGCAGTTCTTC
>once|NA|TRBV14|TRBJ1-3
CASSQYLGAGNTIYF
TGTGCCAGCAGCCAATATTTAGGGGCTGGAAACACCATATATTTT
>NA|NA|TRBV7-8|TRBJ2-7
CASSSGTWVPPNEQYF
TGTGCCAGCAGCTCGGGGACGTGGGTCCCTCCCAACGAGCAGTACTTC
>NA|NA|TRBV7-6|TRBJ2-3
CASSPQQGRETDTQYF
TGTGCCAGCAGCCCGCAACAGGGGAGGGAGACAGATACGCAGTATTTT
>NA|NA|TRBV11-2|TRBJ1-4
CASSKRQGIDEKLFF
TGTGCCAGCAGCAAAAGACAAGGGATCGATGAAAAACTGTTTTTT
>NA|NA|TRBV11-3|TRBJ2-1
CASSHLLAGGLVWEQFF
TGTGCCAGCAGCCATCTTCTAGCAGGGGGGTTAGTTTGGGAGCAGTTCTTC
>NA|NA|TRBV6-1|TRBJ2-7
CASSEYTRVLEQYF
TGTGCCAGCAGTGAATATACAAGGGTGCTCGAGCAGTACTTC
>NA|NA|TRBV10-3|TRBJ2-4
CAISEGAPYIIQYF
TGTGCCATCAGTGAGGGGGCCCCCTATATCATTCAGTACTTC
>NA|NA|TRBV3-1/TRBV3-2|TRBJ1-2
CASSQDVKTDNYGYTF
TGTGCCAGCAGCCAAGACGTCAAGACGGATAACTATGGCTACACCTTC
>NA|NA|TRBV4-3|TRBJ1-2
CASSQQGVHYGYTF
TGCGCCAGCAGCCAGCAAGGGGTGCACTATGGCTACACCTTC
>NA|NA|TRBV7-9|TRBJ1-2
CASSRGGGRADYGYTF
TGTGCCAGCAGCCGGGGAGGAGGTCGGGCGGACTATGGCTACACCTTC
>NA|NA|TRBV5-1|TRBJ2-6
CASRAVSGANVLTF
TGCGCCAGCAGGGCAGTCTCTGGGGCCAACGTCCTGACTTTC
>few|TRBD2|TRBV7-9|TRBJ2-1
CASSPTGTMVGEQFF
TGTGCCAGCAGCCCTACCGGGACTATGGTCGGTGAGCAGTTCTTC
>NA|NA|TRBV6-2/TRBV6-3|TRBJ2-7
CASSDPARSYEQYF
TGTGCCAGCAGTGACCCTGCTCGCTCCTACGAGCAGTACTTC
>NA|NA|TRBV4-1|TRBJ1-2
CASSQEVPEGGIYYGYTF
TGCGCCAGCAGCCAAGAAGTGCCCGAAGGGGGAATCTACTATGGCTACACCTTC
>NA|NA|TRBV5-1|TRBJ2-1
CASSWDGAYNEQFF
TGCGCCAGCAGCTGGGACGGAGCCTACAATGAGCAGTTCTTC
>NA|TRBD1|TRBV2|TRBJ1-5
CASSSTGTGYYQPQHF
TGTGCCAGCAGTTCCACCGGGACAGGGTACTATCAGCCCCAGCATTTT